This T cell receptor beta chain comes out of a study of PD-1 blockade in classical Hodgkin lymphoma. Study-level findings and limits: Relapsed/refractory patients reportedly had the lowest baseline TCR diversity, below newly diagnosed patients, who were below healthy donors. With CD4+ cells, TCR diversity rose significantly by C4D1, but not with CD8+ cells.

Every patient relapsed after autologous stem cell transplantation, and brentuximab vedotin exposure varied. Best outcomes ranged across complete response, partial response and progressive disease. Note on this clone: Antigen specificity is unknown.

Trimming removed 1 base from V and 1 base from J, with 11 bases in between. The CDR3 has 15 amino acids. The germline V gene encodes CDR1 LGHNA and CDR2 YNFKEQ. Generated by immunoSEQ multiplex PCR, the TCRdb table keeps only in-frame clones and is missing some. The sample lists 98,000 or so clones; about nine tenths were seen once. The sequence came from a human donor with classical Hodgkin lymphoma. Sequenced here: peripheral blood mononuclear cells (PBMCs), sampled before the second cycle of nivolumab. This chain joins TRBV4-2 and TRBJ2-7; no definite D call. The CDR3 DNA follows: TGTGCCAGCAGCCAAGCAGAGACACTATCCTACGAGCAGTACTTC. The encoded protein is CASSQAETLSYEQYF.